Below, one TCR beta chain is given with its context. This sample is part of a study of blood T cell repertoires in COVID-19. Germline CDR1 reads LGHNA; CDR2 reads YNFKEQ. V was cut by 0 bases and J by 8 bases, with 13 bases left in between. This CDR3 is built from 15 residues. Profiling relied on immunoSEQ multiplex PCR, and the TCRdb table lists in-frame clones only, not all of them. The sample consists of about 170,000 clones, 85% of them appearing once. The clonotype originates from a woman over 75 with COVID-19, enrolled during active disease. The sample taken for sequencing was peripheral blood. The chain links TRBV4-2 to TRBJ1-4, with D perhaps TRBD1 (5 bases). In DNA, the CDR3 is TGTGCCAGCAGCCAAGACAGGGCAGGACAAGAAAAACTGTTTTTT. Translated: CASSQDRAGQEKLFF.